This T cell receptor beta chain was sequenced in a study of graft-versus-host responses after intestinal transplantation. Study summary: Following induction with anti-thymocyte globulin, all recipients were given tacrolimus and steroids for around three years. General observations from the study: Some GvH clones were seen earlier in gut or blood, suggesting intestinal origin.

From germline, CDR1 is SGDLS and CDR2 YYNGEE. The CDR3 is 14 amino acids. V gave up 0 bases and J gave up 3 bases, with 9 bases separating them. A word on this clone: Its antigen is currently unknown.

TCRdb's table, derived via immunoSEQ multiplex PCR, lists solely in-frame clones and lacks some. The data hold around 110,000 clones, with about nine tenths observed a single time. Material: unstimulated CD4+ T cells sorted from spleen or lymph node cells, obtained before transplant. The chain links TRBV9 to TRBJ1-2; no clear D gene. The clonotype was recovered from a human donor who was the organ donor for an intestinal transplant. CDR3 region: CASSVDGGYYGYTF. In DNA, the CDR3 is TGTGCCAGCAGCGTAGACGGCGGTTACTATGGCTACACCTTC.